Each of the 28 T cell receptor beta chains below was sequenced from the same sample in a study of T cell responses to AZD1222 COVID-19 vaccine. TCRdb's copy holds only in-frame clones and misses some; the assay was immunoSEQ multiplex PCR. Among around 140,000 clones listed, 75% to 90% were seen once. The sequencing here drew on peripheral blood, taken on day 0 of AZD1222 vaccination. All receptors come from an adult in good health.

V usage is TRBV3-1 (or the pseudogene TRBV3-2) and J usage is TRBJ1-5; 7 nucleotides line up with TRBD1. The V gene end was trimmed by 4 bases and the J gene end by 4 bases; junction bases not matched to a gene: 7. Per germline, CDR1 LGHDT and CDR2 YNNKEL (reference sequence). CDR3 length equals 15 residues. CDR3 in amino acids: CASSPDGTANQPQHF. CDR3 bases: TGTGCCAGCAGCCCAGACGGGACAGCAAATCAGCCCCAGCATTTT.

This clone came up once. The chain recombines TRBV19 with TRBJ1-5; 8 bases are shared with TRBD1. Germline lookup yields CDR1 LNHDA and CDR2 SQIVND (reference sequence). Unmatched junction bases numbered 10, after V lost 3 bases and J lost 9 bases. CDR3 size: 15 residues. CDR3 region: CASSMLGQGASPQHF. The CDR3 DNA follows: TGTGCCAGTAGTATGCTCGGGCAGGGGGCATCGCCCCAGCATTTT.

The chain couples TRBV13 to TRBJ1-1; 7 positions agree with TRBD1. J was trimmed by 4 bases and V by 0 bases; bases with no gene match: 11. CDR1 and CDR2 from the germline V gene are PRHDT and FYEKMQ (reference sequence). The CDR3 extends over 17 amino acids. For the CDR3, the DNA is TGTGCCAGCAGCTTAGGGGGTCTGGGGACAGATGGCACTGAAGCTTTCTTT. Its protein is CASSLGGLGTDGTEAFF.

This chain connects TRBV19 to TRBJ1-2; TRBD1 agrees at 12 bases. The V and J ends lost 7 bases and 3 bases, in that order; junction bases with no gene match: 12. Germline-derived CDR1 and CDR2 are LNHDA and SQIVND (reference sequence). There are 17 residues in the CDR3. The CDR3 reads CASTSGTGGATDYGYTF. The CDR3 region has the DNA TGTGCCAGTACCTCCGGGACAGGGGGCGCGACAGACTATGGCTACACCTTC.

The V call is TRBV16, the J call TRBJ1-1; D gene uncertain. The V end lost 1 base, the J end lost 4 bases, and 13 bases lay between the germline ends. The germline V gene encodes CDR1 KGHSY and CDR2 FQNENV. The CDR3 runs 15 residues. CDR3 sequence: CASSQWRSRSTEAFF. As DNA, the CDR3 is TGTGCCAGCAGCCAATGGCGCAGCAGGTCCACTGAAGCTTTCTTT.

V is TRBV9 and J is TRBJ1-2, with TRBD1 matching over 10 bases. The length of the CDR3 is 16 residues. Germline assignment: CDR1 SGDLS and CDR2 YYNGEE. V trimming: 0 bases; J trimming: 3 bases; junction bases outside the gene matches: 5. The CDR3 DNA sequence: TGTGCCAGCAGCGTAGCTGGGGACAGGGGTGACTATGGCTACACCTTC. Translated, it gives CASSVAGDRGDYGYTF. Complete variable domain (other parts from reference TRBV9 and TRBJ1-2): DSGVTQTPKHLITATGQRVTLRCSPRSGDLSVYWYQQSLDQGLQFLIQYYNGEERAKGNILERFSAQQFPDLHSELNLSSLELGDSALYFCASSVAGDRGDYGYTFGSGTRLTVV.

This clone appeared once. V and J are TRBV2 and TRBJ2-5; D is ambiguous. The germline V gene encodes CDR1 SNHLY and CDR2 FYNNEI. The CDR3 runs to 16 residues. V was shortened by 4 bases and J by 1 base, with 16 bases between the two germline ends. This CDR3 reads CASSVRSGILQETQYF. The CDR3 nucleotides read TGTGCCAGCAGTGTGCGGTCTGGGATCCTCCAAGAGACCCAGTACTTC.

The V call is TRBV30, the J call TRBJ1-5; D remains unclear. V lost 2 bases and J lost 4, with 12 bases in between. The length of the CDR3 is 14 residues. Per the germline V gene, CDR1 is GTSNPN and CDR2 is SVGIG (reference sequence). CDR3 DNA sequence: TGTGCCTGGAGTCCCTGGGAAGGGAATCAGCCCCAGCATTTT. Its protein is CAWSPWEGNQPQHF.

The CDR3 sequence: CASSPVGQNNQPQHF. CDR3 bases: TGTGCCAGCAGTCCCGTGGGACAGAACAATCAGCCCCAGCATTTT. The chain couples TRBV6-5 to TRBJ1-5; 7 bases fit TRBD1. V lost 5 bases and J lost 3; bases outside the gene matches: 7. There are 15 residues in the CDR3. Germline CDR1 is MNHEY and CDR2 is SVGAGI.

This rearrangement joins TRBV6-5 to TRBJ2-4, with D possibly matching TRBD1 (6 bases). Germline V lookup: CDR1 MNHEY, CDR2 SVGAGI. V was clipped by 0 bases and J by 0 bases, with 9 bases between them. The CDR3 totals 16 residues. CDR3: CASSYSGQVAKNIQYF. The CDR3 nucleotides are TGTGCCAGCAGTTACTCGGGACAAGTAGCCAAAAACATTCAGTACTTC.

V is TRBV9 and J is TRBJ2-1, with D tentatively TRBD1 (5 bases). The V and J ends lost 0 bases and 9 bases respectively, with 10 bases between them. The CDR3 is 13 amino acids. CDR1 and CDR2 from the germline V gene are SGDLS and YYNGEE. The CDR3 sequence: CASSVGGASEQFF. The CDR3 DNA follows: TGTGCCAGCAGCGTAGGTGGGGCAAGTGAGCAGTTCTTC.

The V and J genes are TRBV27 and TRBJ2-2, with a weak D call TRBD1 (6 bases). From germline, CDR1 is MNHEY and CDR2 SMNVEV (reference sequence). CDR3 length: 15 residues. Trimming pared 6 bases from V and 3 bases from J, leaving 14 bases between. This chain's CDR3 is CASRVGNRDTGELFF. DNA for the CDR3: TGTGCCAGCAGGGTGGGTAACAGGGACACCGGGGAGCTGTTTTTT.

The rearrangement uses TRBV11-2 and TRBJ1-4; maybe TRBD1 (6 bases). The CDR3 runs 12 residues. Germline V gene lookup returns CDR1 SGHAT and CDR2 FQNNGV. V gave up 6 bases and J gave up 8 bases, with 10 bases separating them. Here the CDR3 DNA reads TGTGCCAGCAGGCAGGGGAAGGAAAAACTGTTTTTT. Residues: CASRQGKEKLFF.

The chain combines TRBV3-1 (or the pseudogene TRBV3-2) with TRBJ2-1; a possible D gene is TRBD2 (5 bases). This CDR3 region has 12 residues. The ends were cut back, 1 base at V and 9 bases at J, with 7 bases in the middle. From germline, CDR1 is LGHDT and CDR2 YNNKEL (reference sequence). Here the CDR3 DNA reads TGTGCCAGCAGCCAAGGTACTAGTGAGCAGTTCTTC. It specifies CASSQGTSEQFF.

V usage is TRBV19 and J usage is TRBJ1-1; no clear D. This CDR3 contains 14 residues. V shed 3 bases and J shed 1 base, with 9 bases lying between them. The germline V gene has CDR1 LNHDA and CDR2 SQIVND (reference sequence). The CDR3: CASSIWAGNTEAFF. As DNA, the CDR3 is TGTGCCAGTAGTATTTGGGCTGGGAACACTGAAGCTTTCTTT.

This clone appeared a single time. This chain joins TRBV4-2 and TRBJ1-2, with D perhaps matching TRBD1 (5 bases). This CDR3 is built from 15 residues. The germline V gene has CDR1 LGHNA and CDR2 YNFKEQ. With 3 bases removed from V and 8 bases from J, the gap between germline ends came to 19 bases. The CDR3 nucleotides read TGTGCCAGCAGCCAGGAATCCGGGACCGCGGCCGGCTACACCTTC. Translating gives CASSQESGTAAGYTF.

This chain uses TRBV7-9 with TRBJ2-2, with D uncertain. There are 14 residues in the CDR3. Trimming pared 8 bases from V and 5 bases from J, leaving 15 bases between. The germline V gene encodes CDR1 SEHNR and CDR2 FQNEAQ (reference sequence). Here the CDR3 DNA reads TGTGCCAGCCTCGGAAGGGTTGGGACCGGGGAGCTGTTTTTT. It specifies CASLGRVGTGELFF.

In DNA, the CDR3 is TGTGCCAGCAGTGAGGGCGGAGACAATGAGCAGTTCTTC. It yields the protein CASSEGGDNEQFF. J is TRBJ2-1 and V is TRBV25-1; unclear D gene. The CDR3 has 13 residues. Trimming took off 3 bases at V and 5 bases at J, with 8 bases between the two ends. Germline lookup yields CDR1 MGHDK and CDR2 SYGVNS.

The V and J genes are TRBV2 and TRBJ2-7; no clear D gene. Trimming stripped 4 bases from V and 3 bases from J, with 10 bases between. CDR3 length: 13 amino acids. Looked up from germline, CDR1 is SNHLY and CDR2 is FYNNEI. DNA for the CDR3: TGTGCCAGCAGTGTTCGAGCGCTCTACGAGCAGTACTTC. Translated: CASSVRALYEQYF.

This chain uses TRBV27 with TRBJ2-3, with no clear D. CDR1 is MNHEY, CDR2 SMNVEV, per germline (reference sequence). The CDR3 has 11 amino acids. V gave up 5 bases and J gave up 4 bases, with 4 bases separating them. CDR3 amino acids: CASSDPDTQYF. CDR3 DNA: TGTGCCAGCAGTGACCCAGATACGCAGTATTTT.

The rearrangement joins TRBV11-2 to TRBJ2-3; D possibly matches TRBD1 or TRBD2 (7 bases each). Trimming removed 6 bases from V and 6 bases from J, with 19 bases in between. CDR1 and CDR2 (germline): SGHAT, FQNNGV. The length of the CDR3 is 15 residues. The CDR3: CASRGQRGGSDTQYF. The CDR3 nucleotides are TGTGCCAGCAGGGGACAGCGGGGTGGTTCGGATACGCAGTATTTT.

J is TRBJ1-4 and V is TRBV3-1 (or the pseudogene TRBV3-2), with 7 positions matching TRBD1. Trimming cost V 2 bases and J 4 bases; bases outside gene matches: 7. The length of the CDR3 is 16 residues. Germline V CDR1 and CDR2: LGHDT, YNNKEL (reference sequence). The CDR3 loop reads CASSQRGQIINEKLFF. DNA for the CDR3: TGTGCCAGCAGCCAAAGGGGACAGATAATTAATGAAAAACTGTTTTTT.

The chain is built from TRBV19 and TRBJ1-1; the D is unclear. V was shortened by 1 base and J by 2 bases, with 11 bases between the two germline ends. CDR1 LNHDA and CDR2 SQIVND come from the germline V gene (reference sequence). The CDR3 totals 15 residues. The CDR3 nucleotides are TGTGCCAGTAGTATAGGAACCGGGCATAACACTGAAGCTTTCTTT. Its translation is CASSIGTGHNTEAFF.

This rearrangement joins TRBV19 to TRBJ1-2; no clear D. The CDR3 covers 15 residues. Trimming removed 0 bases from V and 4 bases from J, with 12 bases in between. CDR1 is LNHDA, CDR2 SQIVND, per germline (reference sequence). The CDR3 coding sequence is TGTGCCAGTAGTATAGATTTAAAGGCTGGCTATGGCTACACCTTC. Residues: CASSIDLKAGYGYTF.

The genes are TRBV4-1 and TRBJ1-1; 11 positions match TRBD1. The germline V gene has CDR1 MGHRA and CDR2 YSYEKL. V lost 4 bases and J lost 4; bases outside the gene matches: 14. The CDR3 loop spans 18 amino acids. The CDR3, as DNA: TGCGCCAGCAGCCGCGTTTTGGGACAGGGGGTCGGTTTCACTGAAGCTTTCTTT. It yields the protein CASSRVLGQGVGFTEAFF.

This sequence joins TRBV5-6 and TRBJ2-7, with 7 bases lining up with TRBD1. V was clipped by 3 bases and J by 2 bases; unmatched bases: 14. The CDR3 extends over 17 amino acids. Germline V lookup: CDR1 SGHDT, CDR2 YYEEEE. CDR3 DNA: TGTGCCAGCAGCTCCCTACTGGCTGGTGGACAGGCCTACGAGCAGTACTTC. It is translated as CASSSLLAGGQAYEQYF.

In DNA form, the CDR3 reads TGCGCCAGCAGCTTGGAATTCACTAGCGGGATGGGCGGGGAGCTGTTTTTT. Protein: CASSLEFTSGMGGELFF. This chain connects TRBV5-1 to TRBJ2-2; TRBD2 matches 10 bases. The CDR3 contains 17 residues. V trimming: 0 bases; J trimming: 7 bases; junction bases outside the gene matches: 9. Per the germline V gene, CDR1 is SGHRS and CDR2 is YFSETQ.

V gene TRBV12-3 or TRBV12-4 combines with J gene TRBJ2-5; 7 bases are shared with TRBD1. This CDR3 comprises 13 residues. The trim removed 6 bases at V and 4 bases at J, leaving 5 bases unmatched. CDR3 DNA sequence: TGTGCCAGCAGACGACAGGGTAGAGAGACCCAGTACTTC. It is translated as CASRRQGRETQYF.